Here is one T cell receptor (beta chain) with its context. This entry belongs to a study of T cells expressing NK-cell markers. Study at large: From sorted CD3+CD56+NKG2C+, CD3+CD56+NKG2C- and CD3+CD56-NKG2C+ T cells came the TCR beta repertoires. Just one sequenced donor of eight was HCMV-seronegative, while seven were seropositive.

This CDR3 spans 12 amino acids. From germline, CDR1 is SGHRS and CDR2 YFSETQ. Template switching by 5'RACE with UMIs generated the TCR beta cDNA. TCRdb re-called the 5' RACE reads, yielding one record per CDR3 amino acid sequence without DNA. The sample has about 260,000 distinct CDR3 sequences, and its top ten clones hold 0.39%. This sequence was found in a man between 18 and 35 years old in good health. Sequences were obtained from blood T cells: a sorted CD56 or NKG2C T cell subset, CD4+ or CD8+ T cells, or bulk PBMC T cells (not recorded which). This sequence joins TRBV5-1 and TRBJ2-4; the TCRdb call, TRBD1, lacks DNA for checking. This CDR3 reads CASSQGTNIQYF.